A selection of T cell receptor beta chains follows, all from one sample in a study of blood T cell repertoires in COVID-19. The assay was immunoSEQ multiplex PCR, and TCRdb's table has in-frame clones only and misses some. The data show under 300,000 clones, less than 90% seen once. Sequencing used peripheral blood. The receptors here all came from a middle-aged woman who had recovered from COVID-19. The CDR3 runs from the conserved cysteine through the conserved F or W. D genes are given only for firm matches. Some rows mark clone size as missing; the rest say once, few, many or name a class of expanded clone.

clone size	V gene	J gene	D gene	CDR3 protein	CDR3 DNA
-	TRBV19	TRBJ2-7	TRBD1	CASSLGQGYEQYF	TGTGCCAGTAGTCTCGGACAGGGTTACGAGCAGTACTTC
few	TRBV6-5	TRBJ1-3	-	CASRHRALSGNTIYF	TGTGCCAGCAGACACAGGGCCCTCTCTGGAAACACCATATATTTT
few	TRBV7-9	TRBJ2-3	TRBD1	CASSPPGQDTDTQYF	TGTGCCAGCAGTCCACCGGGACAGGACACAGATACGCAGTATTTT
-	TRBV30	TRBJ1-3	-	CAWSVFNPWGAGNTIYF	TGTGCCTGGAGTGTATTCAACCCATGGGGGGCTGGAAACACCATATATTTT
once	TRBV15	TRBJ2-1	-	CATSRDLELPGLNEQFF	TGTGCCACCAGCAGAGATCTAGAACTCCCTGGGTTGAATGAGCAGTTCTTC
few	TRBV5-1	TRBJ1-6	TRBD1	CASSPGQGYNSPLHF	TGCGCCAGCAGCCCGGGACAGGGTTATAATTCACCCCTCCACTTT
-	TRBV28	TRBJ1-2	-	CASSSPLQGWASYGYTF	TGTGCCAGCAGTTCACCTCTTCAGGGATGGGCCTCCTATGGCTACACCTTC
-	TRBV5-1	TRBJ2-3	TRBD2	CASSSGAGPGTDTQYF	TGCGCCAGCAGCTCCGGAGCGGGGCCAGGCACAGATACGCAGTATTTT
-	TRBV5-1	TRBJ2-7	TRBD1	CASSLPDRADEQYF	TGCGCCAGCAGCTTACCCGACAGGGCGGACGAGCAGTACTTC
-	TRBV30	TRBJ2-1	TRBD2	CAWSVLAGGYNEQFF	TGTGCCTGGAGTGTACTAGCGGGGGGATACAATGAGCAGTTCTTC
-	TRBV24-1	TRBJ2-3	TRBD2	CATSRAGDADTQYF	TGTGCCACCTCCCGAGCGGGGGATGCGGATACGCAGTATTTT
-	TRBV10-2	TRBJ2-1	-	CASSPSAANNEQFF	TGCGCCAGCAGTCCTAGCGCCGCCAACAATGAGCAGTTCTTC
-	TRBV15	TRBJ1-4	-	CATSREGTGINEKLFF	TGTGCCACCAGCAGAGAGGGAACAGGGATTAATGAAAAACTGTTTTTT